Listed below are T cell receptor beta chains from one sample, sequenced in a study of control samples from healthy donors and cancer patients. Only in-frame clones appear in the TCRdb table, and some are missing; sequencing was by immunoSEQ multiplex PCR. Of about 69,000 clones in the sample, 75% to 90% are singletons; the top ten hold 2.5% to 3.5%. Input material: PBMCs. All receptors come from a woman aged 45-65 years with lung cancer. Each CDR3 is given without its conserved first and last residue. A clone size is listed for some rows: how often the clone was seen (once, few, many), or a class if it is expanded.

j_call: TRBJ2-7
clone_size: -
v_call: TRBV15
cdr3_length: 14
cdr3_aa: ATSRDRYRVAYEQY

j_call: TRBJ1-4
clone_size: -
v_call: TRBV6-6
cdr3_length: 13
cdr3_aa: ASSPQETGLEKLF

j_call: TRBJ1-1
clone_size: -
v_call: TRBV6-5
cdr3_length: 12
cdr3_aa: ASRRDRNLAEAF

j_call: TRBJ1-1
clone_size: once
v_call: TRBV6-2/TRBV6-3
cdr3_length: 11
cdr3_aa: ASSYLTSSGAF

j_call: TRBJ1-1
clone_size: -
v_call: TRBV28
cdr3_length: 11
cdr3_aa: ASSRTGSTEAF

j_call: TRBJ2-1
clone_size: once
v_call: TRBV5-4
cdr3_length: 14
cdr3_aa: ASSVGLAGGDNEQF

j_call: TRBJ2-3
clone_size: -
v_call: TRBV18
cdr3_length: 11
cdr3_aa: ASSLSQTDTQY

j_call: TRBJ1-3
clone_size: -
v_call: TRBV27
cdr3_length: 12
cdr3_aa: ASSLVGSGNTIY

j_call: TRBJ1-3
clone_size: -
v_call: TRBV7-8
cdr3_length: 17
cdr3_aa: ASSLAGDAGPISGNTIY

j_call: TRBJ2-5
clone_size: -
v_call: TRBV10-3
cdr3_length: 15
cdr3_aa: AISEVLPGQGKETQY

j_call: TRBJ1-5
clone_size: -
v_call: TRBV19
cdr3_length: 11
cdr3_aa: ASRSFSNQPQH

j_call: TRBJ1-2
clone_size: once
v_call: TRBV19
cdr3_length: 12
cdr3_aa: ASSISGTGYGYT

j_call: TRBJ1-6
clone_size: -
v_call: TRBV4-3
cdr3_length: 13
cdr3_aa: ASSQDPGGNSPLH

j_call: TRBJ1-5
clone_size: few
v_call: TRBV27
cdr3_length: 12
cdr3_aa: ASSSDRGNQPQH

j_call: TRBJ2-7
clone_size: -
v_call: TRBV7-9
cdr3_length: 11
cdr3_aa: ASSLGGGREQY

j_call: TRBJ2-1
clone_size: -
v_call: TRBV4-3
cdr3_length: 12
cdr3_aa: ASSQDTSYNEQF

j_call: TRBJ1-5
clone_size: -
v_call: TRBV19
cdr3_length: 16
cdr3_aa: ASSISGQGAYSNQPQH

j_call: TRBJ1-6
clone_size: -
v_call: TRBV15
cdr3_length: 11
cdr3_aa: ATSGGYNSPLH

j_call: TRBJ2-7
clone_size: few
v_call: TRBV7-2
cdr3_length: 12
cdr3_aa: ASSLWQGSYEQY

j_call: TRBJ1-3
clone_size: -
v_call: TRBV5-1
cdr3_length: 12
cdr3_aa: ASSLGSSGNTIY

j_call: TRBJ2-1
clone_size: once
v_call: TRBV3-1/TRBV3-2
cdr3_length: 15
cdr3_aa: ASSQTPGQGKDSEQF

j_call: TRBJ1-1
clone_size: once
v_call: TRBV3-1/TRBV3-2
cdr3_length: 11
cdr3_aa: ASSLTWIGVAF